This note documents a single T cell receptor beta chain sequence. Its specificity is not known. The data stem from a study of T cell responses to AZD1222 COVID-19 vaccine. Clones were sequenced by immunoSEQ multiplex PCR, and TCRdb holds only the in-frame ones, with some missing. The sample includes roughly 120,000 clones, 85% to 90% seen only once; the top ten take approximately 15%. The CDR3 is 14 amino acids. The germline CDR1 and CDR2 sequences are MNHEY and SVGAGI. The V and J ends lost 4 bases and 1 base respectively, with 7 bases between them. Broader study findings: Nearly half of spike-specific TCRs reportedly go after variant regions that carry no mutations. At baseline, seropositivity was found in only a handful of AZD1222 recipients. Repertoire samples came only from after the peak T cell response. Donors were mostly white British, more females; clonal diversity possibly underestimated.

The sequences come from peripheral blood, collected 28 days after the second AZD1222 dose. The genes are TRBV6-5 and TRBJ2-2, with a tentative D call TRBD2 (6 bases). This receptor was taken from an adult who received the AZD1222 COVID-19 vaccine. CDR3 nucleotides: TGTGCCAGCAGTTCGGGGGTGAACACCGGGGAGCTGTTTTTT. It translates to CASSSGVNTGELFF.